The source of this TCR beta chain is a study of molecular identifiers for immune sequencing clone quantification. TCRdb reprocessed the PCR reads via MiXCR and lists one record per CDR3 protein. The repertoire has fewer than 350,000 distinct CDR3 sequences, about a fifth of them found once; the top ten carry 0.81%. Libraries used about 19,000 to 1,000,000 sorted naive CD8 T cells and 10%, 30% or 50% RNA input. The study, taken as a whole, reports: Clones of above 20 RNA copies carried over 99% of effector molecules; in naive cells they carried under 1%.

This clonotype was observed many times. Its antigen is not known. Sequencing was performed on naive CD8+ T cells from blood, with Jurkat cell RNA spiked in. Subset noted: FACS-sorted CD8+CD4-CCR7+CD45RA+ naive T cells. This TCR was recovered from a human donor in good health. Some libraries in this study had Jurkat cell RNA spiked in.

The CDR3, as DNA: TGTGCCACCAGTGCCGGACAGGGCCCCGAGGAGCAGTTCTTC. Translation gives CATSAGQGPEEQFF. V is TRBV24-1 and J is TRBJ2-1; TRBD1 matches 8 bases. The J segment lost 10 bases and the V segment lost 5 bases, leaving 9 bases of the junction unmatched. Germline V lookup: CDR1 KGHDR, CDR2 SFDVKD. The CDR3 runs to 14 residues.